A selection of T cell receptor beta chains follows, all from one sample in a study of identical twins. TCRdb re-derived calls from the 5' RACE reads in MiXCR, one entry per CDR3 protein. The data show around 510,000 distinct CDR3 sequences, 13% to 15% seen once. These same data were also listed under a study on yellow fever vaccine responses in identical twins.

The sample consisted of CD4+ T cells sorted from blood. Receptors were obtained from a woman in her late teens or twenties in good health. The CDR3 runs from the conserved cysteine through the conserved F or W. The D gene is left open where the match is weak. Expanded clones get a size class; other rows say once, few or many, or leave the size out.

few,TRBD1,TRBV29-1,TRBJ2-3,TGCAGCGTTGGCGGGACAGGGGCGGGGGATACGCAGTATTTT,CSVGGTGAGDTQYF
.,TRBD1,TRBV7-2,TRBJ2-2,TGTGCCAGCAGCCCCGACAGGGGGCTTAACACCGGGGAGCTGTTTTTT,CASSPDRGLNTGELFF
few,.,TRBV12-3/TRBV12-4,TRBJ2-7,TGTGCCAGCAGAGAAGGCGGGACGCCGTCCTACGAGCAGTACTTC,CASREGGTPSYEQYF
few,.,TRBV20-1,TRBJ2-1,TGCAGTGCTAGGACAGACAGGTACAATGAGCAGTTCTTC,CSARTDRYNEQFF
few,.,TRBV29-1,TRBJ1-1,TGCAGCGTTGTTGGGTACACTGAAGCTTTCTTT,CSVVGYTEAFF
few,.,TRBV6-5,TRBJ2-7,TGTGCCAGCAGTTACCGGGACCAATCCTACGAGCAGTACTTC,CASSYRDQSYEQYF
.,.,TRBV29-1,TRBJ2-7,TGCAGCGTTGCAGGGTTCCACGAGCAGTACTTC,CSVAGFHEQYF
few,TRBD2,TRBV3-1,TRBJ2-7,TGTGCCAGCAGCCAAGACCTAGCGGGAGACGAGCAGTACTTC,CASSQDLAGDEQYF
.,.,TRBV5-5,TRBJ1-1,TGTGCCAGCAGCTTCAGGGTATTAGAGGCCACTGAAGCTTTCTTT,CASSFRVLEATEAFF
few,TRBD2,TRBV18,TRBJ2-1,TGTGCCAGCTCACCATGGCGGGAGGGAAATGAGCAGTTCTTC,CASSPWREGNEQFF
few,.,TRBV6-1,TRBJ2-3,TGTGCCAGCAGGAGGGGACGCACAGATACGCAGTATTTT,CASRRGRTDTQYF
few,.,TRBV10-3,TRBJ1-5,TGTGCCATCAGTTGGGGAGGTAATCAGCCCCAGCATTTT,CAISWGGNQPQHF
.,.,TRBV25-1,TRBJ2-3,TGTGCCAGCAAAATCCTTATGACACCCCAGGCAGATACGCAGTATTTT,CASKILMTPQADTQYF
few,.,TRBV7-3,TRBJ2-2,TGTGCCAGCAGCTACATTACAGGGAACACCGGGGAGCTGTTTTTT,CASSYITGNTGELFF
few,TRBD1,TRBV7-9,TRBJ2-5,TGTGCCAGCAGCCCCTGGACAGGGCAGGAGGAGACCCAGTACTTC,CASSPWTGQEETQYF
.,TRBD1,TRBV7-8,TRBJ2-1,TGTGCCAGCAGCTTATATCAGGGGGCCTACAATGAGCAGTTCTTC,CASSLYQGAYNEQFF
many,.,TRBV7-8,TRBJ2-2,TGTGCCAGCAGCTTACGTACAGGGAACACCGGGGAGCTGTTTTTT,CASSLRTGNTGELFF
few,.,TRBV10-3,TRBJ2-2,TGTGCCATCAGTGTGCTCGAGAACACCGGGGAGCTGTTTTTT,CAISVLENTGELFF
few,.,TRBV6-1,TRBJ1-3,TGTGCCAGCAGCCGGGAGGGGTGGTCTGGAAACACCATATATTTT,CASSREGWSGNTIYF
.,.,TRBV3-1,TRBJ1-1,TGTGCCAGCAGCCAAGGTTCGGGACAAAACGCTGAAGCTTTCTTT,CASSQGSGQNAEAFF
.,TRBD1,TRBV10-3,TRBJ2-5,TGTGCCATGAGTGAGGGACAGGGGCCCCAAGAGACCCAGTACTTC,CAMSEGQGPQETQYF
few,.,TRBV12-3/TRBV12-4,TRBJ2-2,TGTGCCAGCAGTTTAATGGGAACAGGGTCACACGGGGAGCTGTTTTTT,CASSLMGTGSHGELFF
few,.,TRBV6-5,TRBJ1-4,.,CASSYSGDEKLFFF
few,.,TRBV5-1,TRBJ2-7,TGCGCCAGCAGCTTGGTCTCGGGGGCGGCCTACGAGCAGTACTTC,CASSLVSGAAYEQYF
many,TRBD1,TRBV29-1,TRBJ1-1,TGCAGCGTAGAACAGGGGGGCAACACTGAAGCTTTCTTT,CSVEQGGNTEAFF
few,TRBD2,TRBV20-1,TRBJ2-7,TGCAGTGCTAGAGTTCCTAGCGGGGTTAACTACGAGCAGTACTTC,CSARVPSGVNYEQYF
.,.,TRBV12-3/TRBV12-4,TRBJ2-3,TGTGCCCTCTCCCCTGACCGATGGGACACACGACAGGGCACAGATACGCAGTATTTT,CALSPDRWDTRQGTDTQYF
.,TRBD2,TRBV12-3/TRBV12-4,TRBJ2-5,TGTGCCAGCAGTCCCGCCGGGGGGGGGACTCAAGAGACCCAGTACTTC,CASSPAGGGTQETQYF
.,.,TRBV29-1,TRBJ1-1,TGCAGCGTTTGGGGGCAAAGGTCGAACACTGAAGCTTTCTTT,CSVWGQRSNTEAFF
few,.,TRBV12-3/TRBV12-4,TRBJ2-4,TGTGCCAGCAGTTTGTCGGGGAACATTCAGTACTTC,CASSLSGNIQYF
few,.,TRBV3-1,TRBJ2-7,TGTGCCAGCAGCCAAGATCAGTACTCCTACGAGCAGTACTTC,CASSQDQYSYEQYF
.,.,TRBV6-1,TRBJ1-1,TGTGCCAGCAGTGAACAACAGGGTATGACTGAAGCTTTCTTT,CASSEQQGMTEAFF
.,.,TRBV20-1,TRBJ2-7,TGCAGTGCTAGTGGTCAGGGTCTGCCCTACGAGCAGTACTTC,CSASGQGLPYEQYF
.,TRBD1,TRBV30,TRBJ2-7,TGTGCCTGGGGACCCCGGGACAGGGGCCCGTTGAGCTCCTACGAGCAGTACTTC,CAWGPRDRGPLSSYEQYF
.,TRBD1,TRBV5-8,TRBJ1-2,TGTGCCAGCAGCTTGGCGGCAGGGGGCAGATCGGATGATGGCTACACCTTC,CASSLAAGGRSDDGYTF
.,.,TRBV7-2,TRBJ2-5,TGTGCCAGCAGCTTAGTACATCAGGGGGGATTAGAGACCCAGTACTTC,CASSLVHQGGLETQYF
few,.,TRBV9,TRBJ2-3,TGTGCCAGCAGCGTTACAGACAACACAGATACGCAGTATTTT,CASSVTDNTDTQYF